Listed here are 13 T cell receptor beta chains from one sample, sequenced in a study of blood T cell repertoires in COVID-19. Assay used: immunoSEQ multiplex PCR; TCRdb lists only in-frame clones, some missing. Altogether fewer than 450,000 clones are present, 87% being singletons, with the ten largest covering under 1.3%. Specimen: PBMCs or T cells enriched from blood (not recorded which). The receptors stem from a woman aged 25 to 39 who had recovered from COVID-19.

The chain uses TRBV28 and TRBJ1-1; D is possibly TRBD1 (5 bases). V lost 5 bases to trimming and J lost 4 bases, with 14 bases between them. Germline CDR1 is MDHEN and CDR2 is SYDVKM. The CDR3 is 14 residues long. The CDR3 spells CASSPRGVVTEAFF. The DNA for the CDR3 is TGTGCCAGCAGTCCCCGGGGGGTGGTCACTGAAGCTTTCTTT.

This rearrangement joins TRBV6-5 to TRBJ1-5; D gene unclear. CDR3 length: 12 residues. The germline CDR1 and CDR2 sequences are MNHEY and SVGAGI. V shed 10 bases and J shed 3 bases, with 10 bases lying between them. In DNA form, the CDR3 reads TGTGCCACGAGAGGCACCAATCAGCCCCAGCATTTT. Translation gives CATRGTNQPQHF.

The chain links TRBV27 to TRBJ2-3, with 8 bases identical to TRBD1. The germline CDR1 and CDR2 sequences are MNHEY and SMNVEV (reference sequence). This CDR3 has 17 amino acids. V shed 5 bases and J 0 bases; nucleotides not matched to a gene: 10. CDR3 sequence (DNA): TGTGCCAGCAGTATTCCCGGGACAGGCCTAAGCACAGATACGCAGTATTTT. Translation: CASSIPGTGLSTDTQYF.

This clone was seen only a few times. V usage is TRBV2 and J usage is TRBJ2-2; 9 bases are shared with TRBD2. J gave up 7 bases and V 6 bases, and 12 bases lay outside the gene matches. Germline V gives CDR1 SNHLY, CDR2 FYNNEI. The CDR3 length is 16 residues. CDR3 region: CASSLGGGAYLGELFF. The CDR3 DNA is TGTGCCAGCAGCCTCGGCGGGGGGGCTTACCTCGGGGAGCTGTTTTTT. Filled out from reference TRBV2 and TRBJ2-2, the complete variable domain reads EPEVTQTPSHQVTQMGQEVILRCVPISNHLYFYWYRQILGQKVEFLVSFYNNEISEKSEIFDDQFSVERPDGSNFTLKIRSTKLEDSAMYFCASSLGGGAYLGELFFGEGSRLTVL.

The V call is TRBV6-5, the J call TRBJ1-2, with 7 bases fitting TRBD1. This CDR3 contains 13 residues. CDR1 is MNHEY and CDR2 is SVGAGI in the germline V gene. The junction had 9 bases not matched to a gene; V was cut back by 10 bases and J by 4 bases. The CDR3 nucleotides read TGTGCCACCTCGACAGGGCTCAGCTATGGCTACACCTTC. Protein sequence: CATSTGLSYGYTF.

The chain recombines TRBV11-2 with TRBJ1-5; D remains ambiguous. The CDR3 has 12 residues. The V end was cut by 4 bases, the J end by 7 bases, with 8 bases between. Germline CDR1 is SGHAT and CDR2 is FQNNGV. The CDR3 nucleotides are TGTGCCAGCAGCTCCTCCCGGCAGCCCCAGCATTTT. It is translated as CASSSSRQPQHF. Complete variable domain (other parts from reference TRBV11-2 and TRBJ1-5): EAGVAQSPRYKIIEKRQSVAFWCNPISGHATLYWYQQILGQGPKLLIQFQNNGVVDDSQLPKDRFSAERLKGVDSTLKIQPAKLEDSAVYLCASSSSRQPQHFGDGTRLSIL.

In regard to this clone: The sample carries other DNA sequences with the same CDR3. The rearrangement links TRBV5-1 to TRBJ1-1; D gene uncertain. The CDR3 runs to 14 residues. V shed 0 bases and J shed 1 base, with 7 bases lying between them. Germline loops: CDR1 SGHRS, CDR2 YFSETQ. The CDR3 spells CASSLAGGNTEAFF. CDR3 sequence (DNA): TGCGCCAGCAGCTTGGCGGGAGGGAACACTGAAGCTTTCTTT.

The chain links TRBV7-6 to TRBJ2-1; the match to TRBD1 covers 9 bases. Per the germline V gene, CDR1 is SGHVS and CDR2 is FNYEAQ. The CDR3 loop spans 17 amino acids. J was trimmed by 1 base and V by 2 bases; bases with no gene match: 6. This chain's CDR3 is CASSLFSTGGSYNEQFF. The CDR3 DNA reads TGTGCCAGCAGCTTATTCTCGACAGGGGGGTCCTACAATGAGCAGTTCTTC.

With respect to this clone: Other nucleotide sequences in the sample specify the same CDR3. The gene calls are TRBV12-3 or TRBV12-4 and TRBJ2-7, with D uncertain. The CDR3 covers 12 residues. Trimming pared 3 bases from V and 3 bases from J, leaving 6 bases between. CDR3 sequence (DNA): TGTGCCAGCAGTTTGACGGGCTACGAGCAGTACTTC. Amino acid sequence: CASSLTGYEQYF.

The V gene is TRBV9, the J gene TRBJ1-5; D is uncertain. There are 14 residues in the CDR3. The germline V and J ends were trimmed by 5 bases and 10 bases, with 19 bases remaining between them. The germline V gene encodes CDR1 SGDLS and CDR2 YYNGEE. This CDR3 reads CASSPDGSKSPQHF. In DNA form, the CDR3 reads TGTGCCAGCAGTCCTGACGGGAGTAAATCTCCCCAGCATTTT.

V is TRBV6-5 and J is TRBJ2-7; 7 bases line up with TRBD1. Germline-derived CDR1 and CDR2 are MNHEY and SVGAGI. The CDR3 runs to 13 residues. V gave up 7 bases and J gave up 2 bases; unmatched junction bases: 5. The CDR3 here is CASMEGGTYEQYF. The CDR3, as DNA: TGTGCCAGCATGGAAGGGGGCACCTACGAGCAGTACTTC.

This chain joins TRBV7-8 and TRBJ1-4; 8 positions agree with TRBD1. With V trimmed by 9 bases and J by 1 base, 22 bases remained unmatched. CDR3 length equals 20 residues. CDR1 is SGHVS and CDR2 is FQNEAQ in the germline V gene. CDR3 sequence reads: CASQGAVTGGVRGTNEKLFF. In nucleotides, the CDR3 is TGTGCCAGTCAGGGGGCAGTGACAGGCGGCGTCCGAGGAACTAATGAAAAACTGTTTTTT.

V and J are TRBV30 and TRBJ1-6, with D possibly being TRBD1 (5 bases). Germline CDR1 is GTSNPN and CDR2 is SVGIG (reference sequence). The CDR3 runs 13 residues. The V end was cut by 8 bases, the J end by 7 bases, with 15 bases between. CDR3 loop: CAGIDSYNSPLHF. CDR3 coding DNA: TGTGCCGGAATTGACAGCTACAATTCACCCCTCCACTTT.